The 22 T cell receptor beta chains reported below all come from one sample, sequenced in a study of beta chain features in type 1 diabetes. What was sequenced were expressed TCRB transcripts, since all of the isolated RNA had been reverse transcribed. Sequencing used immunoSEQ multiplex PCR; TCRdb keeps in-frame clones, though not all of them. Of about 130,000 clones listed, 9.2% are singletons. The sample taken for sequencing was central memory CD4+ T cells from blood. The source is a man between 18 and 35 years old in good health.

V is TRBV5-4 and J is TRBJ2-1; TRBD2 matches 9 bases. In germline, CDR1 is SGHNT, CDR2 YYREEE (reference sequence). V lost 0 bases and J lost 7; bases outside the gene matches: 8. The length of the CDR3 is 16 residues. DNA for the CDR3: TGTGCCAGCAGCTTGGGGCTAGCGGGGTGGAAGAATGAGCAGTTCTTC. The encoded protein is CASSLGLAGWKNEQFF.

The CDR3 here is CASSYDGAAPQHF. CDR3 sequence (DNA): TGTGCCAGCAGTTACGATGGGGCTGCGCCCCAGCATTTT. J is TRBJ1-5 and V is TRBV6-6; weak D call: TRBD1 (5 bases). Trimming took 2 bases from V and 9 from J, leaving 11 bases between them. CDR1 is MNHNY, CDR2 SVGAGI, per germline (reference sequence). The length of the CDR3 is 13 residues.

The chain has TRBV7-2 and TRBJ2-7; 14 positions match TRBD2. The germline CDR1 and CDR2 sequences are SGHTA and FQGNSA. V shed 5 bases, J shed 2 bases, and the junction held 5 bases outside the gene matches. This CDR3 contains 16 residues. The CDR3 reads CASSVTSGGAAYEQYF. CDR3 sequence (DNA): TGTGCCAGCAGCGTGACTAGCGGGGGGGCGGCCTACGAGCAGTACTTC.

This clone was observed a handful of times. The chain joins TRBV4-1 to TRBJ2-5; the match to TRBD2 covers 9 bases. Germline CDR1 and CDR2: MGHRA and YSYEKL. J gave up 5 bases and V 7 bases, and 5 bases lay outside the gene matches. This CDR3 comprises 13 residues. The CDR3 is CASKASGVETQYF. The CDR3 nucleotides are TGCGCCAGCAAAGCTAGCGGGGTTGAGACCCAGTACTTC.

The chain links TRBV30 to TRBJ1-1; 8 bases map to TRBD1. CDR3 size: 13 residues. CDR1 and CDR2 from the germline V gene are GTSNPN and SVGIG (reference sequence). The J segment lost 1 base and the V segment lost 6 bases, leaving 4 bases of the junction unmatched. CDR3 DNA: TGTGCCTGCCCGGGACAGGCGAACACTGAAGCTTTCTTT. It translates to CACPGQANTEAFF. Complete variable domain (other parts from reference TRBV30 and TRBJ1-1): SQTIHQWPATLVQPVGSPLSLECTVEGTSNPNLYWYRQAAGRGLQLLFYSVGIGQISSEVPQNLSASRPQDRQFILSSKKLLLSDSGFYLCACPGQANTEAFFGQGTRLTVV.

This clone was recorded at least ten times. This sequence joins TRBV5-1 and TRBJ2-7; D may be TRBD1 (5 bases). Germline V gives CDR1 SGHRS, CDR2 YFSETQ. The CDR3 sequence is 14 residues long. Trimming took 0 bases from V and 2 from J, leaving 9 bases between them. As DNA, the CDR3 is TGCGCCAGCAGCTTGGGGCAGGACACCTACGAGCAGTACTTC. It encodes CASSLGQDTYEQYF.

This clone was counted between two and nine times. The chain uses TRBV6-6 and TRBJ2-1; 11 bases map to TRBD1. The junction had 9 bases not matched to a gene; V was cut back by 6 bases and J by 8 bases. The germline CDR1 and CDR2 sequences are MNHNY and SVGAGI (reference sequence). The CDR3 length is 15 residues. For the CDR3, the DNA is TGTGCCAGCAGAACTGGGACAGGGGGTCTCTATGAGCAGTTCTTC. Its translation: CASRTGTGGLYEQFF.

This chain joins TRBV5-1 and TRBJ1-2; the match to TRBD1 covers 9 bases. Looked up from germline, CDR1 is SGHRS and CDR2 is YFSETQ. CDR3 length: 16 amino acids. V trimming: 4 bases; J trimming: 4 bases; junction bases outside the gene matches: 11. The CDR3 spells CASSEAQGAVGYGYTF. The CDR3, as DNA: TGCGCCAGCAGCGAAGCACAGGGGGCAGTCGGCTATGGCTACACCTTC.

The chain combines TRBV5-8 with TRBJ2-7, with TRBD1 as a possible D gene (6 bases). Germline CDR1 reads SGHTS; CDR2 reads YDEGEE. Deletions cut 4 bases from V and 4 bases from J, with 15 bases between. CDR3 size: 14 residues. The CDR3 bases are TGTGCCAGCAGCGGGGGTCGACAGGCATACGAGCAGTACTTC. Its protein product is CASSGGRQAYEQYF.

The J gene is TRBJ2-1, the V gene TRBV4-2; 8 nucleotides match TRBD2. Germline loops: CDR1 LGHNA, CDR2 YNFKEQ. Losses at the gene ends were 1 base for V and 5 bases for J; bases not matched to a gene: 4. The CDR3 is 15 residues long. Here the CDR3 reads CASSQVYSGDNEQFF. CDR3 nucleotides: TGTGCCAGCAGCCAAGTTTATAGCGGGGACAATGAGCAGTTCTTC.

This clone was seen many times. This sequence joins TRBV5-4 and TRBJ2-5, with D perhaps matching TRBD1 (5 bases). V was cut by 0 bases and J by 5 bases, with 5 bases left in between. CDR3 size: 12 residues. Germline assignment: CDR1 SGHNT and CDR2 YYREEE (reference sequence). The CDR3 DNA is TGTGCCAGCAGCTTGGAGGGGGAGACCCAGTACTTC. It codes for CASSLEGETQYF.

This clone came up a few times. The chain employs TRBV28 and TRBJ1-6; 10 bases fit TRBD1. CDR3 length: 15 amino acids. Germline loops: CDR1 MDHEN, CDR2 SYDVKM. With V trimmed by 3 bases and J by 6 bases, 2 bases remained unmatched. Here the CDR3 reads CASSFRDRGNSPLHF. CDR3 bases: TGTGCCAGCAGTTTCCGGGACAGGGGTAATTCACCCCTCCACTTT.

The rearrangement joins TRBV28 to TRBJ2-7; the match to TRBD1 covers 8 bases. CDR1 is MDHEN and CDR2 is SYDVKM in the germline V gene. CDR3 length: 15 amino acids. Trimming cost V 8 bases and J 2 bases; bases outside gene matches: 11. The CDR3 region has the DNA TGTGCCAGCGGCCAAGGGACAGGTCTCGCCTACGAGCAGTACTTC. Its translation: CASGQGTGLAYEQYF.

This clone has only a few counts. This chain links TRBV5-1 with TRBJ2-7, with D maybe TRBD1 (5 bases). The CDR3 is 16 residues long. CDR1 is SGHRS, CDR2 YFSETQ, per germline. The germline V and J ends were trimmed by 2 bases and 0 bases, with 15 bases remaining between them. In nucleotides, the CDR3 is TGCGCCAGCAGCTTCCTGACAGCCCAAGCCTCCTACGAGCAGTACTTC. Translation: CASSFLTAQASYEQYF.

The DNA for the CDR3 is TGTGCCAGTAGAGAGGGACAGGGAGGAGATACGCAGTATTTT. Residues: CASREGQGGDTQYF. The genes are TRBV19 and TRBJ2-3, with 9 bases lining up with TRBD1. V was clipped by 6 bases and J by 5 bases; unmatched bases: 6. Germline CDR1 and CDR2: LNHDA and SQIVND (reference sequence). The CDR3 extends over 14 amino acids. The full variable domain, its missing parts supplied by reference TRBV19 and TRBJ2-3, is DGGITQSPKYLFRKEGQNVTLSCEQNLNHDAMYWYRQDPGQGLRLIYYSQIVNDFQKGDIAEGYSVSREKKESFPLTVTSAQKNPTAFYLCASREGQGGDTQYFGPGTRLTVL.

The chain links TRBV29-1 to TRBJ2-1; D possibly corresponds to TRBD2 (5 bases). Germline loops: CDR1 SQVTM, CDR2 ANQGSEA. This CDR3 is built from 14 residues. The V end was cut by 5 bases, the J end by 2 bases, with 13 bases between. DNA for the CDR3: TGCAGCGTTTTAGGGAGTATTCCCTACAATGAGCAGTTCTTC. It yields the protein CSVLGSIPYNEQFF.

This clone has only a few counts. V and J are TRBV19 and TRBJ1-5; D is perhaps TRBD1 (6 bases). Trimming cost V 3 bases and J 4 bases, with 13 bases left between them. Germline V lookup: CDR1 LNHDA, CDR2 SQIVND (reference sequence). The CDR3 extends over 15 amino acids. The CDR3 spells CASSIAGVRNQPQHF. Written as DNA, the CDR3 is TGTGCCAGTAGTATCGCAGGGGTGAGGAATCAGCCCCAGCATTTT.

The chain employs TRBV29-1 and TRBJ2-3; 8 nucleotides line up with TRBD2. The V segment lost 4 bases and the J segment 2 bases; nucleotides outside the gene matches: 5. The CDR3 extends over 14 amino acids. Germline CDR1 SQVTM, CDR2 ANQGSEA. CDR3 amino acids: CSVGPGGYTDTQYF. CDR3 in DNA: TGCAGCGTTGGCCCGGGGGGGTACACAGATACGCAGTATTTT.

The sample holds one count of this clone. The chain has TRBV6-4 and TRBJ2-3, with TRBD2 identical over 8 bases. Looked up from germline, CDR1 is MRHNA and CDR2 is SNTAGT. This CDR3 has 15 residues. V gave up 0 bases and J gave up 7 bases; unmatched junction bases: 6. The CDR3 protein is CASSDSAGTRYTQYF. CDR3 DNA sequence: TGTGCCAGCAGTGACTCAGCCGGGACTAGATATACGCAGTATTTT.

This chain links TRBV4-1 with TRBJ2-5; tentatively, D is TRBD2 (6 bases). Near its end, the DNA agrees better with TRBJ2-7, so the J call may be wrong. The CDR3 totals 15 residues. Germline lookup yields CDR1 MGHRA and CDR2 YSYEKL. The DNA of the CDR3 is TGCGCCAGCAGCCAAGCTGGAGGAGGGACCTACGAGCAGTACTTC. It yields the protein CASSQAGGGTYEQYF.

This rearrangement joins TRBV5-6 to TRBJ2-1, with 9 bases lining up with TRBD1. V shed 2 bases, J shed 4 bases, and the junction held 7 bases outside the gene matches. This CDR3 spans 16 amino acids. Germline V lookup: CDR1 SGHDT, CDR2 YYEEEE. The CDR3 sequence: CASSLNRGRGYNEQFF. The CDR3 DNA reads as TGTGCCAGCAGCTTAAACAGGGGGCGGGGGTACAATGAGCAGTTCTTC.

This clone has just a few counts. The chain employs TRBV7-2 and TRBJ2-7; 14 nucleotides line up with TRBD2. After removal of 2 bases from V and 4 bases from J, the junction contained 7 bases not matched to a gene. CDR3 length equals 17 residues. Looked up from germline, CDR1 is SGHTA and CDR2 is FQGNSA. In DNA form, the CDR3 reads TGTGCCAGCAGCTTAAGAAGGACTAGCGGGGGGCTATACGAGCAGTACTTC. This sequence encodes CASSLRRTSGGLYEQYF.